This T cell receptor beta chain was recorded in a study of T cells in Graves' hyperthyroidism and ophthalmopathy. Amplification yielded TCR beta CDR3 regions, with RNA transcripts as the source. TCR CDR3 regions were first amplified by RT-PCR with HTBI primers. TCRdb passed the multiplex PCR reads through MiXCR, listing each CDR3 protein once. The sample includes a few hundred thousand distinct CDR3 sequences, approximately 25% of them seen just once. Diagnoses were established using clinical symptoms, serum thyroxine and TRAb, thyroid ultrasound and orbital computed tomography. Germline trimming cut 5 bases from V and 6 bases from J; bases unmatched to any gene: 11. CDR1 MNHEY and CDR2 SVGEGT come from the germline V gene. The CDR3 covers 16 residues.

The J gene is TRBJ2-7, the V gene TRBV6-2 or TRBV6-3; 12 bases are shared with TRBD2. The sequence was collected from a man in his fifties with Graves' hyperthyroidism. The sample taken for sequencing was blood. This CDR3 is CASSPSGLAGGGEQYF. The CDR3, as DNA: TGTGCCAGCAGTCCTTCAGGGCTAGCGGGAGGGGGCGAGCAGTACTTC.